The entry below describes one T cell receptor (beta chain). The germline CDR1 and CDR2 sequences are SGDLS and YYNGEE. The length of the CDR3 is 17 residues. The J segment lost 5 bases and the V segment lost 4 bases, leaving 12 bases of the junction unmatched. The sample comes from a study of blood T cell repertoires in COVID-19. Profiling relied on immunoSEQ multiplex PCR, and the TCRdb table lists in-frame clones only, not all of them. Of around 300,000 clones listed, roughly 80% are singletons. The clonotype was recovered from a woman between 45 and 65 years old with active or convalescent COVID-19. This chain uses TRBV9 with TRBJ2-2, with TRBD1 matching over 9 bases. Source material: peripheral blood. This CDR3 is CASSPKPGTGITGELFF. The CDR3 nucleotides read TGTGCCAGCAGCCCGAAGCCCGGGACAGGGATAACCGGGGAGCTGTTTTTT.